This T cell receptor beta chain was profiled in a study of blood T cell repertoires in COVID-19. This table comes from immunoSEQ multiplex PCR, and its TCRdb copy is limited to in-frame clones, with some not included. The table shows roughly 43,000 clones, with roughly 85% occurring only once. The sequenced sample was peripheral blood. This TCR was sampled from a man aged 60 to 75 with active COVID-19.

The CDR3, as DNA: TGTGCCAGCATTGTCGGGACAGGGGATGGCTACACCTTC. Translating gives CASIVGTGDGYTF. The V call is TRBV28, the J call TRBJ1-2; TRBD1 matches 10 bases. The germline V gene encodes CDR1 MDHEN and CDR2 SYDVKM. J lost 6 bases, V lost 7 bases, and 5 bases had no gene match. The CDR3 has 13 residues.